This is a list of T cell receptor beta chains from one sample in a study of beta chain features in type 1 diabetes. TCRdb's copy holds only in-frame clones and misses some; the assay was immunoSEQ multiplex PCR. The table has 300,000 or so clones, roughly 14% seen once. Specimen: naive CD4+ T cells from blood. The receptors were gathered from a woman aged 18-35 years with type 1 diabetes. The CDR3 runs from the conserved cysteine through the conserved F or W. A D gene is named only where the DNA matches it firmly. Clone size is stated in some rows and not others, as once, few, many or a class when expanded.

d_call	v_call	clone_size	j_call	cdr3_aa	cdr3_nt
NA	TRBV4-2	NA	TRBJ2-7	CASSTRGGTYEQYF	TGTGCCAGCAGCACAAGAGGGGGTACCTACGAGCAGTACTTC
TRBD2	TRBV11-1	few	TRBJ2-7	CASRAQAGVLDEQYF	TGTGCCAGCAGGGCTCAAGCGGGAGTCCTTGACGAGCAGTACTTC
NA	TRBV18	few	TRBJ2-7	CASSGYLEMSYEQYF	TGTGCCAGCTCAGGATATCTGGAGATGTCCTACGAGCAGTACTTC
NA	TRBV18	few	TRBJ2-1	CASSPPSAYNEQFF	TGTGCCAGCTCACCCCCTAGCGCCTACAATGAGCAGTTCTTC
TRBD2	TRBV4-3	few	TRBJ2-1	CASSQERGERYNEQFF	TGCGCCAGCAGCCAAGAACGGGGGGAGAGGTACAATGAGCAGTTCTTC
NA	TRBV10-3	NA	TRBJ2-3	CAIRDYTRQDTQYF	TGTGCCATCAGGGACTACACCAGACAAGATACGCAGTATTTT
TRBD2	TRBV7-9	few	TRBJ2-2	CASSPGLAGPGELFF	TGTGCCAGCAGCCCGGGACTAGCGGGACCCGGGGAGCTGTTTTTT
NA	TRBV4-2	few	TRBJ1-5	CASSLQVSNQPQHF	TGTGCCAGCAGCCTACAGGTTAGCAATCAGCCCCAGCATTTT
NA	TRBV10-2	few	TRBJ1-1	CASGTDEAFF	TGCGCCAGTGGAACAGATGAAGCTTTCTTT
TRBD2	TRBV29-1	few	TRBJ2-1	CSVGKGLAGEQFF	TGCAGCGTTGGGAAGGGACTAGCGGGTGAGCAGTTCTTC
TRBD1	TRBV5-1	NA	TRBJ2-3	CASSGSGGRSTDTQYF	TGCGCCAGCAGCGGGTCAGGGGGCAGGAGCACAGATACGCAGTATTTT
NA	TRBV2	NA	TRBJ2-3	CASLLRDTQYF	TGTGCCAGTCTGCTAAGAGATACGCAGTATTTT
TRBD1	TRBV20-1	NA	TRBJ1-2	CSANRGAGYTF	TGCAGTGCTAACAGGGGCGCTGGCTACACCTTC
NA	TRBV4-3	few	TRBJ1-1	CASSQPGEVGTEAFF	TGCGCCAGCAGCCAACCAGGGGAAGTGGGGACTGAAGCTTTCTTT
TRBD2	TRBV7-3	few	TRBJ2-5	CASSLSAGGPAETQYF	TGTGCCAGCAGCTTGTCGGCGGGAGGGCCGGCTGAGACCCAGTACTTC
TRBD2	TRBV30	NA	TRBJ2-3	CACSSGRWSDTQYF	TGTGCCTGCTCTAGCGGGAGGTGGTCGGATACGCAGTATTTT
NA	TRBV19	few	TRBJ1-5	CASAPGVRQPQHF	TGTGCCAGTGCCCCGGGGGTACGGCAGCCCCAGCATTTT
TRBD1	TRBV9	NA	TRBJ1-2	CASSLIGTGAHGYTF	TGTGCCAGCAGCCTCATCGGGACAGGGGCTCATGGCTACACCTTC
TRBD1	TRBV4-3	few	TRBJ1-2	CASSLAGTENYGYTF	TGCGCCAGCAGCCTGGCCGGGACAGAGAACTATGGCTACACCTTC
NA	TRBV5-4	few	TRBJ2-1	CASSLDREQFF	TGTGCCAGCAGCTTGGACCGGGAGCAGTTCTTC
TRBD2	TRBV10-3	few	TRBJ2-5	CAISGEAGGPETQYF	TGTGCCATCAGTGGAGAAGCGGGAGGGCCGGAGACCCAGTACTTC
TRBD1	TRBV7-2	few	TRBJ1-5	CASSLVGTENQPQHF	TGTGCCAGCAGCTTAGTTGGGACAGAAAATCAGCCCCAGCATTTT
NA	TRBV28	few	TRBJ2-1	CASSLAGVRVNEQFF	TGTGCCAGCAGTTTAGCCGGGGTTCGAGTCAATGAGCAGTTCTTC
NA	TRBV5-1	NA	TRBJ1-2	CASSLSPPARGDGYTF	TGCGCCAGCAGCTTGTCCCCCCCGGCCCGGGGGGATGGCTACACCTTC
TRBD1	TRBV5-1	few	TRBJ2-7	CASSPPGQTYEQYF	TGCGCCAGCAGCCCTCCGGGACAGACCTACGAGCAGTACTTC
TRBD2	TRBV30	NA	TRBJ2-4	CAWSVLRTSGSRAKNIQYF	TGTGCCTGGAGTGTACTTAGGACTAGCGGGAGCAGAGCCAAAAACATTCAGTACTTC
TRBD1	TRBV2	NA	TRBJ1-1	CASTLGQGAEAFF	TGTGCCAGCACCTTAGGACAGGGGGCTGAAGCTTTCTTT
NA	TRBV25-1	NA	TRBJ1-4	CASSESGGATNEKLFF	TGTGCCAGCAGTGAATCCGGGGGAGCAACTAATGAAAAACTGTTTTTT
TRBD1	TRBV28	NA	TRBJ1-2	CASSLPTGTGGFGYTF	TGTGCCAGCAGTCTGCCCACCGGGACAGGGGGTTTTGGCTACACCTTC